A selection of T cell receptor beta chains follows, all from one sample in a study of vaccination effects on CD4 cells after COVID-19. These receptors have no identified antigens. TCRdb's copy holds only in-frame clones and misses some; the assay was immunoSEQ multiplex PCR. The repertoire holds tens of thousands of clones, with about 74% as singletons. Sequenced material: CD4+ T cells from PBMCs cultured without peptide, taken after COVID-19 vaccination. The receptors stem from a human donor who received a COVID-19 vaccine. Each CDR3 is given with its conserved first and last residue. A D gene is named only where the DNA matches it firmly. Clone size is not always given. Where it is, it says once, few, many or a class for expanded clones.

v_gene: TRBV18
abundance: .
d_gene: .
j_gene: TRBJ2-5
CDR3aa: CASSPLEYQETQYF
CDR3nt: TGTGCCAGCTCACCTTTGGAGTACCAAGAGACCCAGTACTTC

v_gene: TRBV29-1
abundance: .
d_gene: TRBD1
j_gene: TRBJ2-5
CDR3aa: CSVRTGTAQGAQYF
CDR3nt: TGCAGCGTTAGGACAGGGACTGCCCAGGGGGCCCAGTACTTC

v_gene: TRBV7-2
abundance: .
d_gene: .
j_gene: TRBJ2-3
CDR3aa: CASSRNRGTDTQYF
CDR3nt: TGTGCCAGCAGCCGCAACCGAGGCACAGATACGCAGTATTTT

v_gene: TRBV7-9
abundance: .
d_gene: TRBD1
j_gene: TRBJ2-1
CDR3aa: CASSLVTGGPYNEQFF
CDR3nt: TGTGCCAGCAGCTTAGTTACAGGGGGCCCCTACAATGAGCAGTTCTTC

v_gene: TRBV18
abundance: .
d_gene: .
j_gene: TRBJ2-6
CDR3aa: CASSVSGANVLTF
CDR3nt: TGTGCCAGCTCCGTTTCTGGGGCCAACGTCCTGACTTTC

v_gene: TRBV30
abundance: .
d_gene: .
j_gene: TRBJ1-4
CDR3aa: CAWSVPWGSSNEKLFF
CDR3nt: TGTGCCTGGAGTGTACCCTGGGGGAGTTCTAATGAAAAACTGTTTTTT

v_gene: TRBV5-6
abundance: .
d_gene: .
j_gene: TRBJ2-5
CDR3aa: CASSLLVGTQYF
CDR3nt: TGTGCCAGCAGCTTGTTGGTTGGGACCCAGTACTTC

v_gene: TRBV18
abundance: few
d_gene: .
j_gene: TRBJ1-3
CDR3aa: CASSDGGGAGNTIYF
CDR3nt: TGTGCCAGCTCAGACGGCGGGGGCGCTGGAAACACCATATATTTT

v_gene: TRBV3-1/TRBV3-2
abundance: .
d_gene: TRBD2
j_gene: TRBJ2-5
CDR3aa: CASSVAGGETQYF
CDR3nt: TGTGCCAGCTCGGTAGCGGGGGGAGAGACCCAGTACTTC

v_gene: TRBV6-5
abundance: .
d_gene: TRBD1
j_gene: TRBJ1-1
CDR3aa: CASSTDRGLAEAFF
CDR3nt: TGTGCCAGCAGTACGGACAGGGGATTGGCTGAAGCTTTCTTT

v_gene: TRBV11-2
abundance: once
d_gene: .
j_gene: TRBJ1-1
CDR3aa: CASSFSTPGWGTEAFF
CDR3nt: TGTGCCAGCAGCTTTTCTACCCCTGGATGGGGCACTGAAGCTTTCTTT

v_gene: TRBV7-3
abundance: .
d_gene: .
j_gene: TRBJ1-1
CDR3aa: CASSLTAGLGNTEAFF
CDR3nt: TGTGCCAGCAGCTTAACAGCAGGCTTAGGGAACACTGAAGCTTTCTTT

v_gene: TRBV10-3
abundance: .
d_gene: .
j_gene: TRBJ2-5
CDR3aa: CAISGTSQETQYF
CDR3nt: TGTGCCATCAGTGGGACATCCCAAGAGACCCAGTACTTC

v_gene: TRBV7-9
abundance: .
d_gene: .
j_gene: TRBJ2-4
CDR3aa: CASSLELVNSIQYF
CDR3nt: TGTGCCAGCAGCTTAGAATTGGTCAATAGCATTCAGTACTTC

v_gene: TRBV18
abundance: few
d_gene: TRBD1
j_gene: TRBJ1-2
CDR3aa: CASSLKTGTGTNYGYTF
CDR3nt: TGTGCCAGCTCACTAAAAACCGGGACAGGGACTAACTATGGCTACACCTTC

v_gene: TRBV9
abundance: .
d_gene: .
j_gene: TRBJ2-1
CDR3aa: CASSDGITSYNEQFF
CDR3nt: TGTGCCAGCAGCGACGGGATCACGTCCTACAATGAGCAGTTCTTC

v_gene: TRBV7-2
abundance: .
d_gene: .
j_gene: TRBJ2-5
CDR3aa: CASSWKSGETQYF
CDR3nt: TGTGCCAGCAGCTGGAAATCGGGAGAGACCCAGTACTTC

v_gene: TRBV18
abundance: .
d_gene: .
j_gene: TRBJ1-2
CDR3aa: CASSPRATGAYGYTF
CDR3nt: TGTGCCAGCTCACCGAGGGCCACCGGGGCCTATGGCTACACCTTC

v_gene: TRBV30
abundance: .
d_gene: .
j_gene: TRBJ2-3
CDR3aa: CAWSVQGADTQYF
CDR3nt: TGTGCCTGGAGTGTACAAGGGGCAGATACGCAGTATTTT

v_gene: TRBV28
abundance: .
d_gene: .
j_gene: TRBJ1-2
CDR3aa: CASSNRLFNGYTF
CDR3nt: TGTGCCAGCAGCAACAGGCTTTTTAATGGCTACACCTTC

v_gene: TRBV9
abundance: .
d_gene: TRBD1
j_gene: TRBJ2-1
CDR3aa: CASSVSSGGEYNEQFF
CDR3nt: TGTGCCAGCAGCGTCAGCTCAGGGGGCGAATACAATGAGCAGTTCTTC

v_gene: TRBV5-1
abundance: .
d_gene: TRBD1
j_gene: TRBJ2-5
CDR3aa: CASSLVQGARQETQYF
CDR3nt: TGCGCCAGCAGCTTGGTCCAGGGGGCCCGCCAAGAGACCCAGTACTTC

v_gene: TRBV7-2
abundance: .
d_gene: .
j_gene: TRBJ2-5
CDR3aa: CASSFRVQETQYF
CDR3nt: TGTGCCAGCAGCTTCCGAGTCCAAGAGACCCAGTACTTC

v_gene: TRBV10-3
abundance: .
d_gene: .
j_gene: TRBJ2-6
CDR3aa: CAISQVVSGANVLTF
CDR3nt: TGTGCCATCAGTCAGGTCGTGTCTGGGGCCAACGTCCTGACTTTC

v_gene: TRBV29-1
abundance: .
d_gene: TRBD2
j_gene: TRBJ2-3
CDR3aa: CSVARGSGGSTDTQYF
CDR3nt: TGCAGCGTTGCCCGGGGGAGCGGGGGGAGCACAGATACGCAGTATTTT

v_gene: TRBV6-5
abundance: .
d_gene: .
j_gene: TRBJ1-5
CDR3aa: CASSSRPRDQPQHF
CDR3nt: TGTGCCAGCAGTTCTCGACCACGGGATCAGCCCCAGCATTTT

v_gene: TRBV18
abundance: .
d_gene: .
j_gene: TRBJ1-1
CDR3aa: CASSPLGRDTEAFF
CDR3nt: TGTGCCAGCTCACCCCTGGGCCGGGACACTGAAGCTTTCTTT

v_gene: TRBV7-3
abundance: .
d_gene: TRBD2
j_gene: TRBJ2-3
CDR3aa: CASSRGTSGLGDTQYF
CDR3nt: TGTGCCAGCAGCCGCGGGACTAGCGGCCTCGGAGATACGCAGTATTTT